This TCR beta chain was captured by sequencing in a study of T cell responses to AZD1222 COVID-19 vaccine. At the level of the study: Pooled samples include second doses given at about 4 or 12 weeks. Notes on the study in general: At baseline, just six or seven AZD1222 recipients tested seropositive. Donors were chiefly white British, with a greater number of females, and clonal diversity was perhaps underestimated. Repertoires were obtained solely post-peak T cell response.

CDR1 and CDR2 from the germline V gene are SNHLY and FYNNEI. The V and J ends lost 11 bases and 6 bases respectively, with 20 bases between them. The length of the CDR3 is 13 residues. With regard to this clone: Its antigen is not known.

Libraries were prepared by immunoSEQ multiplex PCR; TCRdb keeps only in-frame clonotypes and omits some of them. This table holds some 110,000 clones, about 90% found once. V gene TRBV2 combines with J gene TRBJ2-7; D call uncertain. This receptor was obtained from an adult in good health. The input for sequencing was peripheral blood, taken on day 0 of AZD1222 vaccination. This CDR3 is CAGRRSLGGEQYF. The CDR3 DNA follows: TGTGCCGGACGACGGAGCTTGGGTGGCGAGCAGTACTTC.